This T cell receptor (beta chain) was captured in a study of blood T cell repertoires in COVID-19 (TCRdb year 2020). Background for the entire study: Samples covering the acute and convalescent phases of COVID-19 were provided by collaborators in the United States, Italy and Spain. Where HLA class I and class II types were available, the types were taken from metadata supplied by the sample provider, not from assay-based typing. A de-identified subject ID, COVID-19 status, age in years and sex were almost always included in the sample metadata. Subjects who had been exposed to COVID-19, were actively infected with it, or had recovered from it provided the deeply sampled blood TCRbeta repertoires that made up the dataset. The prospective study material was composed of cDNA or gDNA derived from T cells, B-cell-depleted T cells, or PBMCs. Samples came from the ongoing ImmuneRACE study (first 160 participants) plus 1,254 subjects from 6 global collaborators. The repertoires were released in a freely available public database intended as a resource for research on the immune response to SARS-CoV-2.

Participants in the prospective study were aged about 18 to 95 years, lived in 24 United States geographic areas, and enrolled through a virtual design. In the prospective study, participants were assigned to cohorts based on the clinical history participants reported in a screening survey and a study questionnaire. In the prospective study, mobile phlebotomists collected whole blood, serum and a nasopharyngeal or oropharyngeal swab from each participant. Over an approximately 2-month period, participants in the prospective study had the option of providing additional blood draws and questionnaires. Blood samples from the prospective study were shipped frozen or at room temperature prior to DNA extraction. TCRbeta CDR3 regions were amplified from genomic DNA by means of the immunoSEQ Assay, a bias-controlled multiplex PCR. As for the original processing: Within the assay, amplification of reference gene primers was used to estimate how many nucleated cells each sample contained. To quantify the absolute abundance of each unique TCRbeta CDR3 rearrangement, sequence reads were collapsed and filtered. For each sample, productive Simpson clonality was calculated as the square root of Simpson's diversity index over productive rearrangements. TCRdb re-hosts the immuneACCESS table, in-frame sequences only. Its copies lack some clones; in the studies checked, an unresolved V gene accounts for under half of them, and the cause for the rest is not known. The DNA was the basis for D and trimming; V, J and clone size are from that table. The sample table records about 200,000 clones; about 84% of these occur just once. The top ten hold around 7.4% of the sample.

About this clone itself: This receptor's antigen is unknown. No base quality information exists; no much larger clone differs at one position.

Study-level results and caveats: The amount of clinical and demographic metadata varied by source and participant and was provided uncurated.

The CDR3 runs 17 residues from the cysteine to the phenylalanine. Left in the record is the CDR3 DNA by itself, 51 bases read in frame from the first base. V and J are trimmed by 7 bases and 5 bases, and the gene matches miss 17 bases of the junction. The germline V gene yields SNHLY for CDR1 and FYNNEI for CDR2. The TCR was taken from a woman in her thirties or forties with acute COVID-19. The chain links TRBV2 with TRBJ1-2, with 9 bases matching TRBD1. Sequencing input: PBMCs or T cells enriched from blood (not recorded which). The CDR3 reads CASTRQGVLVRRYGYTF. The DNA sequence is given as TGTGCCAGCACTCGACAGGGGGTTCTCGTTCGTCGGTATGGCTACACCTTC.